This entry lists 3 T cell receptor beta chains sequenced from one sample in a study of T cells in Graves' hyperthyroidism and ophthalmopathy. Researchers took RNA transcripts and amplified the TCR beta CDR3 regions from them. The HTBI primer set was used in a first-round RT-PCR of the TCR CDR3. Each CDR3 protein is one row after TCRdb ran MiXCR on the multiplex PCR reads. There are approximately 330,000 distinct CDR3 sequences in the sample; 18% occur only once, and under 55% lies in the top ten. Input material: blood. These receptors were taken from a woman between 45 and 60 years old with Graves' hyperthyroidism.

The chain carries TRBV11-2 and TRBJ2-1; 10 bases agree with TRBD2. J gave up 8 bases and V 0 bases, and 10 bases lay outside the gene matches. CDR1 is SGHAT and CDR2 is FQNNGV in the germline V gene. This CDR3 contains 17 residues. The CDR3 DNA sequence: TGTGCCAGCAGCTTAGATCGGAGCGGGAGGGTCTGGGATGAGCAGTTCTTC. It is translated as CASSLDRSGRVWDEQFF.

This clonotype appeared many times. Here the CDR3 reads CSGTRADTQYF. Here the CDR3 DNA reads TGCAGCGGGACCCGCGCAGATACGCAGTATTTT. This chain joins TRBV20-1 and TRBJ2-3; D may be TRBD1 or TRBD2 (5 bases each). This CDR3 is built from 11 residues. Germline V gene sequence: CDR1 DFQATT, CDR2 SNEGSKA (reference sequence).

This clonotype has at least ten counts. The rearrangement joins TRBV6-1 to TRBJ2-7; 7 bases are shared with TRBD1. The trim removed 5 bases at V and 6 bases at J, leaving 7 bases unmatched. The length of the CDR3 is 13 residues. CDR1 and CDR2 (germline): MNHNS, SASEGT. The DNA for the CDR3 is TGTGCCAGCAGTCGACAGGGCTCCAGCGAGCAGTACGTC. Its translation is CASSRQGSSEQYV.